This T cell receptor beta chain was retrieved from a study of T cell responses to AZD1222 COVID-19 vaccine. The protocol was immunoSEQ multiplex PCR, while the TCRdb copy is restricted to in-frame clones and leaves out a portion. The sample carries about 160,000 clones, roughly 86% recorded once. V lost 7 bases, J lost 4 bases, and 9 bases stayed unmatched. The length of the CDR3 is 15 residues. Germline-derived CDR1 and CDR2 are LNHDA and SQIVND (reference sequence). This sequence originates from an adult in good health. The chain employs TRBV19 and TRBJ1-4, with TRBD1 matching over 7 bases. This material consisted of peripheral blood, taken on day 0 of AZD1222 vaccination. CDR3 DNA sequence: TGTGCCAGTACCCTATCCGACAGGGTTAATGAAAAACTGTTTTTT. Its protein product is CASTLSDRVNEKLFF.